The source of this T cell receptor (beta chain) is a study of tumor and adjacent non-tumor tissue in lung cancer. Study in general: Stage I to III disease affected 10 men and 5 women aged roughly 31 to 80.

In this sample, this clonotype turned up a few times. V lost 5 bases, J lost 0 bases, and 11 bases lay in between. This CDR3 is 15 amino acids long. Germline V gene sequence: CDR1 SGHVS, CDR2 FQNEAQ. Three rounds of nested PCR, following a modified ARM-PCR protocol, produced the TCRbeta library. TCRdb reprocessed the multiplex PCR reads with MiXCR, giving one entry per CDR3 protein. The table has over 100,000 distinct CDR3 sequences, 60% to 70% seen once. This sample's RNA came from whole unsorted tissue. More than 3 cm separated this lung sample from the edge of the tumor. The receptor comes from a man aged 60 to 69 with non-small cell lung cancer. The chain recombines TRBV7-8 with TRBJ1-3; possible D gene TRBD1, 5 bases. Sequencing used distant non-tumor lung tissue. CDR3 sequence: CASSMTASSGNTIYF. The DNA for the CDR3 is TGTGCCAGCAGCATGACAGCCAGCTCTGGAAACACCATATATTTT. The variable domain in full, completed from reference TRBV7-8 and TRBJ1-3, reads GAGVSQSPRYKVAKRGQDVALRCDPISGHVSLFWYQQALGQGPEFLTYFQNEAQLDKSGLPSDRFFAERPEGSVSTLKIQRTQQEDSAVYLCASSMTASSGNTIYFGEGSWLTVV.